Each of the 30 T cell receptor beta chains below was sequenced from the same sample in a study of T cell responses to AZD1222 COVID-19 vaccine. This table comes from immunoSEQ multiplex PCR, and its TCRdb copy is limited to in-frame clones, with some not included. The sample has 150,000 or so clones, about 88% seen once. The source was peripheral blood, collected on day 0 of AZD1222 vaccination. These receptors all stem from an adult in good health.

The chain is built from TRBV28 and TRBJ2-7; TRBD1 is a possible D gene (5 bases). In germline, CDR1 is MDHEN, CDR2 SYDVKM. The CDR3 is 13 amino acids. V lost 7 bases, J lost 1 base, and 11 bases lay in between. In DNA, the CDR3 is TGTGCCAGCACCTATGGGGCGTCCTACGAGCAGTACTTC. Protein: CASTYGASYEQYF. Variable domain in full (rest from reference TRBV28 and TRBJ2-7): DVKVTQSSRYLVKRTGEKVFLECVQDMDHENMFWYRQDPGLGLRLIYFSYDVKMKEKGDIPEGYSVSREKKERFSLILESASTNQTSMYLCASTYGASYEQYFGPGTRLTVT.

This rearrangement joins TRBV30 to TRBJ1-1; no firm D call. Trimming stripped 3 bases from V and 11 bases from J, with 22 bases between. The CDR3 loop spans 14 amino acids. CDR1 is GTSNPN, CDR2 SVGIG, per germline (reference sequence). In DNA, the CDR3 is TGTGCCTGGAGCGGACTCATCACGGGCACGGGGGCTTTCTTT. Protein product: CAWSGLITGTGAFF.

The CDR3 protein is CASSARRNYGYTF. Here the CDR3 DNA reads TGTGCCAGCAGCGCCAGACGGAACTATGGCTACACCTTC. The chain carries TRBV5-6 and TRBJ1-2; D uncertain. The germline CDR1 and CDR2 sequences are SGHDT and YYEEEE. The CDR3 loop spans 13 amino acids. Between the trimmed V and J ends, which lost 4 bases and 2 bases, there was a span of 9 bases.

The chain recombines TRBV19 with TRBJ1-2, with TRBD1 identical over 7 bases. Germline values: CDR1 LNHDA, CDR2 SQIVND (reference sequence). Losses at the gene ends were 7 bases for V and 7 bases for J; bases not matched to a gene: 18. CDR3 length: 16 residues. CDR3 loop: CASTPGQGGTSGGYTF. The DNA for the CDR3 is TGTGCCAGTACCCCGGGTCAGGGGGGGACGAGCGGTGGCTACACCTTC.

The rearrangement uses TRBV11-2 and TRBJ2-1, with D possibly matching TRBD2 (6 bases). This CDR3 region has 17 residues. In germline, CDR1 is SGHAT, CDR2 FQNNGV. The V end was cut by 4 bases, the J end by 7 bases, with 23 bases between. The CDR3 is CASSSTAGGVSGNEQFF. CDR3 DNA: TGTGCCAGCAGCTCCACCGCCGGCGGGGTCAGCGGAAATGAGCAGTTCTTC.

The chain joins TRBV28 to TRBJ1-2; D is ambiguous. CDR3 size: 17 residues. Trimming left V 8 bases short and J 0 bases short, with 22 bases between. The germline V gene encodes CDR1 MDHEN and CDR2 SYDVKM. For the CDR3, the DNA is TGTGCCAGCGGTAACCTACTAAATTCCCCCACTAACTATGGCTACACCTTC. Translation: CASGNLLNSPTNYGYTF.

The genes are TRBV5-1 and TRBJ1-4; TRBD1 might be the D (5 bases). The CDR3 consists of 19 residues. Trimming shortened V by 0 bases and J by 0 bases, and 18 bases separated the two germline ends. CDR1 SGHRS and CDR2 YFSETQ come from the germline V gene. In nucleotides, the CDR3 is TGCGCCAGCAGCTTGGGACCCAAGACAGCGACCACAACTAATGAAAAACTGTTTTTT. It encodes CASSLGPKTATTTNEKLFF.

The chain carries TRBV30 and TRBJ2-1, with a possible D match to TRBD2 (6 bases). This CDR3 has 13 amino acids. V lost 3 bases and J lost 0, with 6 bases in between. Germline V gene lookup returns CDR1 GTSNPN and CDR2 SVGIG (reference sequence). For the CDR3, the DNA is TGTGCCTGGAGCGGGAGCTCCTACAATGAGCAGTTCTTC. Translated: CAWSGSSYNEQFF.

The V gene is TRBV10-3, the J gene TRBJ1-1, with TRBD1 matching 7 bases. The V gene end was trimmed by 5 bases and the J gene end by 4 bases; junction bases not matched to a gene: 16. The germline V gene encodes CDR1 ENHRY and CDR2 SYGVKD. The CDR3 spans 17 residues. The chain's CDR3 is CAISIQGGEGYLTEAFF. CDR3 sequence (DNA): TGTGCCATCAGTATCCAGGGGGGGGAAGGTTATCTCACTGAAGCTTTCTTT.

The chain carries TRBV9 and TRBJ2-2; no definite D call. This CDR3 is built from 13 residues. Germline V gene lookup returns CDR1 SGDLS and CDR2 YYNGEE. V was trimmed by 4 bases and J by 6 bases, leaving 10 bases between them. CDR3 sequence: CASSLVGAGELFF. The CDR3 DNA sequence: TGTGCCAGCAGCCTGGTAGGTGCCGGGGAGCTGTTTTTT.

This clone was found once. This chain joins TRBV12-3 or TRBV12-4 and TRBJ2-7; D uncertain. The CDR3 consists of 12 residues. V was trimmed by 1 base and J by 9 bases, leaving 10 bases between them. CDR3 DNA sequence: TGTGCCAGCAGTTTAGGGGCTGTCGTGCAGTACTTC. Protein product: CASSLGAVVQYF.

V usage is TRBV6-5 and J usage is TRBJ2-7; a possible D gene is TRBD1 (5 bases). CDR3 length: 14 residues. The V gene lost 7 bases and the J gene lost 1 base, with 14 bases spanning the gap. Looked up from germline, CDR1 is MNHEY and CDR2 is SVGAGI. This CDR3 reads CASIGQQGSYEQYF. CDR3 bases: TGTGCCAGCATCGGTCAGCAGGGTTCCTACGAGCAGTACTTC.

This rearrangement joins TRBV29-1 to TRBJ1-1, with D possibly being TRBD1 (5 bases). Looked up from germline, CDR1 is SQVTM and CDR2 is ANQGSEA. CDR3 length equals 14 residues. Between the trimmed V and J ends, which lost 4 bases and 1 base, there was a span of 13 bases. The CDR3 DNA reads TGCAGCGTTGCAGGGAGGAATTGGAACACTGAAGCTTTCTTT. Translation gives CSVAGRNWNTEAFF.

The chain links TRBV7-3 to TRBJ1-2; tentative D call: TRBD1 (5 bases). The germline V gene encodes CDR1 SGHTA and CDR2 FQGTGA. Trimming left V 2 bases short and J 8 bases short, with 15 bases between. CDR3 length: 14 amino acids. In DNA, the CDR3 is TGTGCCAGCAGCTTATCAGGGCCCCTGGGGGGCTACACCTTC. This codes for CASSLSGPLGGYTF.

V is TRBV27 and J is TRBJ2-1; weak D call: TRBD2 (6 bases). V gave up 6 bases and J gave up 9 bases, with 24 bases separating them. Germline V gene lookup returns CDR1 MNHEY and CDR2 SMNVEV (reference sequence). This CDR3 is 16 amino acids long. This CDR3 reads CASREGLGVVQVEQFF. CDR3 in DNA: TGTGCCAGCAGGGAGGGGTTGGGAGTAGTCCAGGTTGAGCAGTTCTTC.

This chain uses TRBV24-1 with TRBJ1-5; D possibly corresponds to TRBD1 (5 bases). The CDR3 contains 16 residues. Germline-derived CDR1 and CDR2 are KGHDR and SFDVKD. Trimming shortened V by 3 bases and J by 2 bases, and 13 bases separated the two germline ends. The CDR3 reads CATSDPSWGGNQPQHF. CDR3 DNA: TGTGCCACCAGTGATCCCTCCTGGGGCGGCAATCAGCCCCAGCATTTT.

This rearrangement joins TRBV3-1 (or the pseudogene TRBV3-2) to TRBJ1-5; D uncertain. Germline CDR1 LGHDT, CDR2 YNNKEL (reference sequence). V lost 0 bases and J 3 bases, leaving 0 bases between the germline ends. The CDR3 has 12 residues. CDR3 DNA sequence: TGTGCCAGCAGCCAAGACAATCAGCCCCAGCATTTT. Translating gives CASSQDNQPQHF.

CDR3: CASTTSNQPQHF. CDR3 bases: TGTGCCAGCACGACAAGCAATCAGCCCCAGCATTTT. The V and J genes are TRBV7-8 and TRBJ1-5; no clear D. The CDR3 extends over 12 amino acids. V was pared by 7 bases and J by 1 base, with 5 bases between. CDR1 SGHVS and CDR2 FQNEAQ come from the germline V gene.

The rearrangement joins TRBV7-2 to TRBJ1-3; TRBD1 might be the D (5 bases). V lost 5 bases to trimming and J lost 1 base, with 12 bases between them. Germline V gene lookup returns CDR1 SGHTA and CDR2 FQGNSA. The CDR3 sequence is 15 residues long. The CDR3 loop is CASSVGDSSGNTIYF. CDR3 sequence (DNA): TGTGCCAGCAGCGTGGGGGATTCTTCTGGAAACACCATATATTTT.

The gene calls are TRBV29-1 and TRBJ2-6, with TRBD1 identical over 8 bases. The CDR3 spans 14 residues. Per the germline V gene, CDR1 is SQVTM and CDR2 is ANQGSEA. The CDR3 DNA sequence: TGCATCAGGGGGCCCCCCTCTGGGGCCAACGTCCTGACTTTC. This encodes CIRGPPSGANVLTF.

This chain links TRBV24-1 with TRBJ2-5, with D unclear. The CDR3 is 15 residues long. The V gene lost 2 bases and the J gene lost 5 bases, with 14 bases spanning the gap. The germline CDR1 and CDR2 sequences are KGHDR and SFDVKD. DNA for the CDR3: TGTGCCACCAGTGATTCTCGTGGGATGTGGGAGACCCAGTACTTC. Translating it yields CATSDSRGMWETQYF.

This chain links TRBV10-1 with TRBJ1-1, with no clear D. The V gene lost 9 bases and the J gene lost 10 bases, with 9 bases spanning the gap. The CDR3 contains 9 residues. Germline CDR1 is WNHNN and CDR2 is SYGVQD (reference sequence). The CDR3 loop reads CARTRRAFF. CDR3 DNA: TGCGCCAGGACACGAAGAGCTTTCTTT.

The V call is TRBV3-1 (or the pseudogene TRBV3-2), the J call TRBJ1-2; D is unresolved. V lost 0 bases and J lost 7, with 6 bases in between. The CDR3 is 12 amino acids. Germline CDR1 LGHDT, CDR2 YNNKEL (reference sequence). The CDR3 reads CASSQELGGYTF. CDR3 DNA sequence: TGTGCCAGCAGCCAAGAGCTTGGTGGCTACACCTTC.

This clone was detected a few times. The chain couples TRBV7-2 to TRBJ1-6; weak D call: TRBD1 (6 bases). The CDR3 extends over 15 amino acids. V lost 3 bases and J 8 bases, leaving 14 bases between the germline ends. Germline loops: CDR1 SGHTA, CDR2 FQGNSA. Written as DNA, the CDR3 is TGTGCCAGCAGCTTGGGCCCCGGGGGGCATTCACCCCTCCACTTT. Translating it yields CASSLGPGGHSPLHF.

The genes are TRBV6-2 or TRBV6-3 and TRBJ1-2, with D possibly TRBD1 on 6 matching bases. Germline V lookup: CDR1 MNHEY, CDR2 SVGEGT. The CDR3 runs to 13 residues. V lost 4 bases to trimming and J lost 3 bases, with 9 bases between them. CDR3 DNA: TGTGCCAGCAGTTGGGGGGCGGACTATGGCTACACCTTC. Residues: CASSWGADYGYTF.

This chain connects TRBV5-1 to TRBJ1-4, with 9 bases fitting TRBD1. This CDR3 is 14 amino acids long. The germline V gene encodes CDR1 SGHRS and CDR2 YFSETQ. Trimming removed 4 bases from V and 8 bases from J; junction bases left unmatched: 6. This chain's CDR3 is CASSLGQGREKLFF. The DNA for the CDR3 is TGCGCCAGCAGCCTGGGACAGGGACGAGAAAAACTGTTTTTT. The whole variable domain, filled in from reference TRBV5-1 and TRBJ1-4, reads KAGVTQTPRYLIKTRGQQVTLSCSPISGHRSVSWYQQTPGQGLQFLFEYFSETQRNKGNFPGRFSGRQFSNSRSEMNVSTLELGDSALYLCASSLGQGREKLFFGSGTQLSVL.

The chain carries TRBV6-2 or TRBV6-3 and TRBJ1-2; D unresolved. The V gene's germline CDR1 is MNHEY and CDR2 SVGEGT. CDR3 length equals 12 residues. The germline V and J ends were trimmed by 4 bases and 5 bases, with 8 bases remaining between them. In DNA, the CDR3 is TGTGCCAGCAGTTTCAGGCCGTATGGCTACACCTTC. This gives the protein CASSFRPYGYTF.

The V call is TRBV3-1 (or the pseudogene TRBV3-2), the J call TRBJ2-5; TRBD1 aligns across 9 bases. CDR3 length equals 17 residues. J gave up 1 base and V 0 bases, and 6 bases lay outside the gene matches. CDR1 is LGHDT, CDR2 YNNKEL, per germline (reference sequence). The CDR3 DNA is TGTGCCAGCAGCCAAGAGACCAGGGACAGGGCCCAAGAGACCCAGTACTTC. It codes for CASSQETRDRAQETQYF.

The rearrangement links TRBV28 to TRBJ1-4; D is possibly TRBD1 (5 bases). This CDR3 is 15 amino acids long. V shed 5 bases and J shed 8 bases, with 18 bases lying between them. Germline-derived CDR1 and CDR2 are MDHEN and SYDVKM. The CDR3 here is CASSPRGRSGEKLFF. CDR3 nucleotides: TGTGCCAGCAGTCCCCGAGGGCGGTCAGGGGAAAAACTGTTTTTT.

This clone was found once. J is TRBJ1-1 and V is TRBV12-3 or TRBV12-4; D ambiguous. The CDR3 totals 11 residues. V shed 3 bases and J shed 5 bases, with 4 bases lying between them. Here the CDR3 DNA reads TGTGCCAGCAGTTTTCGGACTGAAGCTTTCTTT. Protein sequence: CASSFRTEAFF.